One sample yielded the 16 T cell receptor beta chains listed below, sequenced in a study of shared clonotypes between healthy human individuals. This table comes from immunoSEQ multiplex PCR, and its TCRdb copy is limited to in-frame clones, with some not included. The data hold 740,000 or so clones, with about 80% observed a single time. Sequencing used memory CD4+ T cells sorted from blood. Subset indicated: CD45RA-negative fraction. The receptors were sampled from a young woman in good health.

The V call is TRBV7-2, the J call TRBJ2-3; 11 bases align to TRBD2. Trimming cost V 5 bases and J 3 bases; bases outside gene matches: 10. The CDR3 is 17 residues long. Germline CDR1 SGHTA, CDR2 FQGNSA. CDR3 in amino acids: CASSAMRTSGSTDTQYF. CDR3 sequence (DNA): TGTGCCAGCAGCGCCATGAGAACTAGCGGGAGTACAGATACGCAGTATTTT. Complete variable domain (other parts from reference TRBV7-2 and TRBJ2-3): GAGVSQSPSNKVTEKGKDVELRCDPISGHTALYWYRQSLGQGLEFLIYFQGNSAPDKSGLPSDRFSAERTGGSVSTLTIQRTQQEDSAVYLCASSAMRTSGSTDTQYFGPGTRLTVL.

The chain couples TRBV28 to TRBJ1-5; D might be TRBD1 (6 bases). Trimming left V 6 bases short and J 3 bases short, with 15 bases between. The CDR3 totals 15 residues. Germline V CDR1 and CDR2: MDHEN, SYDVKM. CDR3 residues: CASREGHWDNQPQHF. CDR3 in DNA: TGTGCCAGCAGGGAGGGACATTGGGACAATCAGCCCCAGCATTTT.

The chain combines TRBV28 with TRBJ2-5; D possibly corresponds to TRBD2 (6 bases). V lost 6 bases, J lost 4 bases, and 18 bases lay in between. CDR1 is MDHEN, CDR2 SYDVKM, per germline. This CDR3 contains 15 residues. The DNA of the CDR3 is TGTGCCAGCAGGCCGGGACTCAAGCTGGTAGAGACCCAGTACTTC. It codes for CASRPGLKLVETQYF.

This clone was observed a few times. This chain links TRBV4-1 with TRBJ1-1; D remains unclear. Trimming pared 1 base from V and 1 base from J, leaving 10 bases between. The length of the CDR3 is 15 residues. CDR1 is MGHRA, CDR2 YSYEKL, per germline. The CDR3 DNA is TGCGCCAGCAGCCAAGGATGGGATCGGAACACTGAAGCTTTCTTT. This gives the protein CASSQGWDRNTEAFF.

This clone was seen more than once but under ten times. The rearrangement joins TRBV7-9 to TRBJ2-5, with D unresolved. V shed 5 bases and J shed 1 base, with 17 bases lying between them. CDR3 size: 16 residues. Germline loops: CDR1 SEHNR, CDR2 FQNEAQ (reference sequence). The CDR3 is CASSRSRRGSQETQYF. CDR3 DNA sequence: TGTGCCAGCAGCCGATCCCGTCGCGGCAGCCAAGAGACCCAGTACTTC. Drawing the rest from reference TRBV7-9 and TRBJ2-5, the complete variable domain is DTGVSQNPRHKITKRGQNVTFRCDPISEHNRLYWYRQTLGQGPEFLTYFQNEAQLEKSRLLSDRFSAERPKGSFSTLEIQRTEQGDSAMYLCASSRSRRGSQETQYFGPGTRLLVL.

V is TRBV28 and J is TRBJ1-2; D call uncertain. CDR1 MDHEN and CDR2 SYDVKM come from the germline V gene. The CDR3 runs 13 residues. The germline V and J ends were trimmed by 6 bases and 3 bases, with 11 bases remaining between them. The DNA for the CDR3 is TGTGCCAGCAGACCAACAGCATACTATGGCTACACCTTC. As protein: CASRPTAYYGYTF.

The rearrangement uses TRBV28 and TRBJ1-2, with TRBD1 as a possible D gene (6 bases). The CDR3 covers 14 residues. CDR1 and CDR2 (germline): MDHEN, SYDVKM. V was cut by 7 bases and J by 1 base, with 13 bases left in between. The CDR3 loop reads CASTTGPYNYGYTF. The CDR3, as DNA: TGTGCCAGCACTACAGGGCCTTATAACTATGGCTACACCTTC.

The genes are TRBV6-4 and TRBJ2-5, with 13 bases that match TRBD2. The trim removed 6 bases at V and 1 base at J, leaving 2 bases unmatched. The CDR3 consists of 15 residues. The V gene's germline CDR1 is MRHNA and CDR2 SNTAGT. CDR3 bases: TGTGCCAGCAGCCGACTAGCGGGAGGCCAAGAGACCCAGTACTTC. The encoded protein is CASSRLAGGQETQYF.

The chain joins TRBV27 to TRBJ2-4, with D possibly matching TRBD1 (6 bases). Trimming cost V 4 bases and J 0 bases, with 13 bases left between them. The CDR3 has 16 residues. The V gene's germline CDR1 is MNHEY and CDR2 SMNVEV (reference sequence). CDR3 protein: CASSSAQGLAKNIQYF. DNA of the CDR3: TGTGCCAGCAGTTCTGCACAGGGTTTAGCCAAAAACATTCAGTACTTC.

The rearrangement links TRBV4-1 to TRBJ2-3, with 7 bases lining up with TRBD2. Germline CDR1 and CDR2: MGHRA and YSYEKL. The ends lost 0 bases at V and 12 bases at J; junction bases unmatched: 3. The CDR3 is made up of 12 amino acids. In DNA form, the CDR3 reads TGCGCCAGCAGCCAAGATGGACTAGTTCAGTATTTT. Residues: CASSQDGLVQYF.

This clone has only a few counts. V is TRBV10-3 and J is TRBJ2-7; D is unresolved. Trimming pared 5 bases from V and 1 base from J, leaving 9 bases between. Per the germline V gene, CDR1 is ENHRY and CDR2 is SYGVKD. The length of the CDR3 is 13 residues. DNA of the CDR3: TGTGCCATCAGTCTACGGGCTTCCTACGAGCAGTACTTC. Residues: CAISLRASYEQYF.

The gene calls are TRBV19 and TRBJ2-1, with 9 bases aligning to TRBD2. Trimming cost V 9 bases and J 2 bases; bases outside gene matches: 8. The CDR3 loop spans 15 amino acids. Germline assignment: CDR1 LNHDA and CDR2 SQIVND (reference sequence). CDR3 amino acids: CASSRLAGTYNEQFF. CDR3 bases: TGTGCCAGCAGCCGGCTAGCGGGGACCTACAATGAGCAGTTCTTC.

This clone has more than one count but fewer than ten. The rearrangement joins TRBV7-3 to TRBJ2-7; a possible D gene is TRBD2 (5 bases). V lost 5 bases and J 5 bases, leaving 16 bases between the germline ends. The CDR3 is 14 amino acids. CDR1 and CDR2 (germline): SGHTA, FQGTGA. The CDR3 DNA is TGTGCCAGCAGCCCCCCTGGGAGTAACCACGAGCAGTACTTC. Translating gives CASSPPGSNHEQYF. Looking up the rest from reference TRBV7-3 and TRBJ2-7 gives the full variable domain: GAGVSQTPSNKVTEKGKYVELRCDPISGHTALYWYRQSLGQGPEFLIYFQGTGAADDSGLPNDRFFAVRPEGSVSTLKIQRTERGDSAVYLCASSPPGSNHEQYFGPGTRLTVT.

The V and J genes are TRBV28 and TRBJ2-3; D gene uncertain. The germline V gene has CDR1 MDHEN and CDR2 SYDVKM. CDR3 length equals 13 residues. Trimming took off 8 bases at V and 5 bases at J, with 14 bases between the two ends. CDR3 DNA sequence: TGTGCCAGCGCGAATCTTTTCGGAGATACGCAGTATTTT. This codes for CASANLFGDTQYF.

The chain uses TRBV15 and TRBJ2-7; TRBD1 or TRBD2 may be the D gene (5 bases each). Trimming pared 0 bases from V and 4 bases from J, leaving 13 bases between. Germline V lookup: CDR1 LNHNV, CDR2 YYDKDF (reference sequence). CDR3 size: 15 residues. CDR3 nucleotide sequence: TGTGCCACCAGCAGAGATGGGGGACGGAATTACGAGCAGTACTTC. Its translation: CATSRDGGRNYEQYF.

This chain links TRBV5-1 with TRBJ1-1, with a tentative D call TRBD1 (6 bases). CDR1 SGHRS and CDR2 YFSETQ come from the germline V gene. Trimming took off 0 bases at V and 5 bases at J, with 17 bases between the two ends. The length of the CDR3 is 16 residues. As DNA, the CDR3 is TGCGCCAGCAGCTTGGGTGTCTTGGGGGCGCGGACTGAAGCTTTCTTT. This codes for CASSLGVLGARTEAFF.